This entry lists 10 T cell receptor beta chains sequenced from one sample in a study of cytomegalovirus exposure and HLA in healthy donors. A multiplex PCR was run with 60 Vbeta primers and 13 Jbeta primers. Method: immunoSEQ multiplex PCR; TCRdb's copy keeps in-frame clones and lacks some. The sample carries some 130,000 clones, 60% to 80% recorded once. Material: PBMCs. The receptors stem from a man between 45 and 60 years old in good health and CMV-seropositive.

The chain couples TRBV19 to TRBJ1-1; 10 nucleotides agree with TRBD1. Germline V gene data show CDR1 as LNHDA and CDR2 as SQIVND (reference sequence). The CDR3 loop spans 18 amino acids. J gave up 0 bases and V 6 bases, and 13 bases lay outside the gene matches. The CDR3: CASSLLGQGDGMNTEAFF. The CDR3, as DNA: TGTGCCAGTAGCCTCTTAGGACAGGGGGATGGTATGAACACTGAAGCTTTCTTT.

The CDR3 loop reads CASSQGLGENYGYTF. The CDR3 nucleotides are TGTGCCAGCAGCCAAGGATTAGGAGAGAACTATGGCTACACCTTC. The chain joins TRBV4-2 to TRBJ1-2; D gene uncertain. Per germline, CDR1 LGHNA and CDR2 YNFKEQ. Trimming took off 1 base at V and 2 bases at J, with 11 bases between the two ends. This CDR3 spans 15 amino acids.

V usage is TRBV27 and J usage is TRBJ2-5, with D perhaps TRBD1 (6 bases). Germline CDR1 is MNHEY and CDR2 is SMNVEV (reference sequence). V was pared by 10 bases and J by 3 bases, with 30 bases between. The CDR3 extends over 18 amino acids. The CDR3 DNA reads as TGTGCCACCTCCGAAACGACAGGACCCCGCAACACAAAAGAGACCCAGTACTTC. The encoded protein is CATSETTGPRNTKETQYF.

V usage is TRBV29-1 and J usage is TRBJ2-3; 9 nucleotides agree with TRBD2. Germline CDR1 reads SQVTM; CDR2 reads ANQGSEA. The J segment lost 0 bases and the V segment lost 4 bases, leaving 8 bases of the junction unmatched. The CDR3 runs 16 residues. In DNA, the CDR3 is TGCAGCGTTGGAGGGGGACTAGCTTTTAGCACAGATACGCAGTATTTT. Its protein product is CSVGGGLAFSTDTQYF.

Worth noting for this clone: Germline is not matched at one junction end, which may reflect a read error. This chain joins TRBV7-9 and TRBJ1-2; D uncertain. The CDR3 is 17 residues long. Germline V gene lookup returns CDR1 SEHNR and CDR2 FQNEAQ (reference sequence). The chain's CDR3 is CSSSSLAGQSAGYGYTF. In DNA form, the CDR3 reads TGTTCCAGCAGCTCCCTAGCGGGTCAATCAGCGGGCTATGGCTACACCTTC.

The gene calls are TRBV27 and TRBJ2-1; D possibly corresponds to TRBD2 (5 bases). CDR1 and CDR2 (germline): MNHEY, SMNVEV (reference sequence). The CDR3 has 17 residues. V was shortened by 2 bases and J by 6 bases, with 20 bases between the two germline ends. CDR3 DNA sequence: TGTGCCAGCAGTTTAGTGCTGAGGAGAGGGCTGGGCAATGAGCAGTTCTTC. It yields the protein CASSLVLRRGLGNEQFF.

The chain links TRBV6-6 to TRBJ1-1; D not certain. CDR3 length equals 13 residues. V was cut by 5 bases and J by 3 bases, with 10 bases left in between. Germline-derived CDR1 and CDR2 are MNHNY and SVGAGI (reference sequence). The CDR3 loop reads CASSSGWDTEAFF. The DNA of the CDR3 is TGTGCCAGCAGTAGCGGGTGGGACACTGAAGCTTTCTTT.

CDR3 bases: TGCGCCAGCAGCCCTGAGGGGGGGTCTGGCTACACCTTC. Translation: CASSPEGGSGYTF. The J gene is TRBJ1-2, the V gene TRBV5-1; TRBD1 might be the D (6 bases). Germline CDR1 SGHRS, CDR2 YFSETQ. Trimming removed 4 bases at V and 7 bases at J, with 14 bases between. The CDR3 has 13 amino acids. Variable domain in full (rest from reference TRBV5-1 and TRBJ1-2): KAGVTQTPRYLIKTRGQQVTLSCSPISGHRSVSWYQQTPGQGLQFLFEYFSETQRNKGNFPGRFSGRQFSNSRSEMNVSTLELGDSALYLCASSPEGGSGYTFGSGTRLTVV.

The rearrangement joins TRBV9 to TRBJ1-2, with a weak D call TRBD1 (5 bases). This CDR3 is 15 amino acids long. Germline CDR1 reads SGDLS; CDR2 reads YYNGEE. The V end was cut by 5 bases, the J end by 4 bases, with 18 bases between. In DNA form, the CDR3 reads TGTGCCAGCAGTACAAGGGGCGCATCCACCTATGGCTACACCTTC. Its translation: CASSTRGASTYGYTF.

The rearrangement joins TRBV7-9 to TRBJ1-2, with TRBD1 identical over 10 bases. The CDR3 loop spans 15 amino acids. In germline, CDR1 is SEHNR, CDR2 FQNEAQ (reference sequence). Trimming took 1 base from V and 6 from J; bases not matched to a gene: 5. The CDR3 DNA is TGTGCCAGCAGCTTAGGGGCCGGGACAGGGGATGGCTACACCTTC. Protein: CASSLGAGTGDGYTF.